These T cell receptor beta chains were read from a single sample in a study of tumor-infiltrating lymphocytes in primary liver carcinoma. MiXCR was run by TCRdb on the multiplex PCR reads, yielding one entry per CDR3 protein. This sample has 310,000 or so distinct CDR3 sequences, with around 50% found just once. The sample comprised peripheral blood. These receptors originate from a woman in her thirties with primary liver carcinoma and hepatitis B virus infection. The CDR3 runs from the conserved cysteine through the conserved F or W. The D gene is left open where the match is weak. Rows give clone size only sometimes, using once, few, many, or a class for an expanded clone.

V gene	clone size	D gene	J gene	CDR3 DNA	CDR3 protein
TRBV5-4	-	-	TRBJ2-6	TGTGCCAGCAGCTTACAGGGCCTCTCTGGGGCCAACGTCCTGACTTTC	CASSLQGLSGANVLTF
TRBV4-1	-	-	TRBJ2-3	TGCGCCAGCAGCCCAAATTCGGGGGTGGTAGATGCGCAGTATTTT	CASSPNSGVVDAQYF
TRBV6-5	-	-	TRBJ2-2	TGTGCCAGCAGGGAACCAGGGTTCGACCGGGAGCTGTTTTTT	CASREPGFDRELFF
TRBV13	-	-	TRBJ2-2	TGTGCCAGCAGCGGGGACGAGGGGGTCGGGGAGCTGTTTTTT	CASSGDEGVGELFF
TRBV6-6	-	TRBD1	TRBJ1-3	TGTGCCAGCAGTCGGGACAGGGAGAGCTCTGGAAACACCATATATTTT	CASSRDRESSGNTIYF
TRBV11-2	many	-	TRBJ2-3	TGTGCCAGCAGCTTAGGGGGGCGTACCTTAGATACGCAGTATTTT	CASSLGGRTLDTQYF
TRBV5-6	once	TRBD1	TRBJ1-2	TGTGTCAGCAGCTCGACAGGGTATGGCTACACCTTC	CVSSSTGYGYTF
TRBV7-9	-	TRBD2	TRBJ2-1	TGTGCCAGCAGCCCTAGCGGGAGGGCCGTCAATGAGCAGTTCTTC	CASSPSGRAVNEQFF
TRBV28	-	-	TRBJ2-5	TGTGCCAGCAACCGTCTGGGAGAGACCCAGTACTTC	CASNRLGETQYF
TRBV5-6	-	-	TRBJ1-1	TGTGCCAGCAGCTTTGACGGATCGAACACTGAAGCTTTCTTT	CASSFDGSNTEAFF